This T cell receptor (beta chain) was documented in a study of early T cells in non-severe SARS-CoV-2 infection. This clonotype showed up just a few times. The antigen is unknown. The CDR3 contains 14 residues. The ends were cut back, 1 base at V and 0 bases at J, with 5 bases in the middle. Per germline, CDR1 SGHVS and CDR2 FQNEAQ. One entry per CDR3 protein, called by TCRdb with MiXCR from the 5' RACE reads. The sample consists of about 70,000 distinct CDR3 sequences, around 15% of them appearing once. The study's findings and limits: The study's VDJdb matching favored anti-spike CD8 responses and missed private and CD4 specificities.

This receptor was identified in an adult who was a healthcare worker with PCR-confirmed SARS-CoV-2 infection or an uninfected control (not recorded which). Specimen: whole blood, collected at baseline. V gene TRBV7-8 combines with J gene TRBJ2-3, with D unresolved. CDR3 DNA: TGTGCCAGCAGCTTAGACCTCAGCACAGATACGCAGTATTTT. Its translation: CASSLDLSTDTQYF.